What follows describes a single T cell receptor beta chain. The data stem from a study of blood T cell repertoires in COVID-19. In the study overall: Specimens from acute and convalescent COVID-19 originated in the United States, Italy and Spain. From T cells, B-cell-depleted T cells, or PBMCs came the material, which was cDNA or gDNA.

With 5 bases clipped from V and 0 bases from J, the junction kept 13 bases outside the gene matches. This CDR3 region has 17 residues. Germline V gene lookup returns CDR1 SGHDT and CDR2 YYEEEE. In the original processing: Reference gene primers were amplified, and this amplification served to estimate nucleated cell counts. The data were produced by immunoSEQ multiplex PCR, yet TCRdb's version contains in-frame clones alone and is incomplete. D and trimming come from the DNA, and the V and J calls and clone size come from that table. The sample carries around 97,000 clones, roughly 88% recorded once.

Source material: peripheral blood. The sequence was collected from a human donor in a cohort sampled during active COVID-19. The gene calls are TRBV5-6 and TRBJ2-5, with 7 bases identical to TRBD1. The CDR3 protein is CASSGGQPRGYQETQYF. For the CDR3, the DNA is TGTGCCAGCAGTGGGGGACAGCCAAGGGGTTACCAAGAGACCCAGTACTTC.